The 25 T cell receptor beta chains reported below all come from one sample, sequenced in a study of CD8+CD57+ T cells in acquired aplastic anemia. According to the study, genomic DNA was the template for TCR beta VDJ and CDR3 profiling. TCRdb analysed the reads with MiXCR anew, one entry per CDR3 protein. The sample has 150,000 to 200,000 distinct CDR3 sequences; 45% to 50% are singletons. CD8+CD57+ cell expansion, shown by flow cytometry, had occurred in the patients selected for sequencing. The sequenced sample consisted of sorted CD4+, CD8+, or CD8+CD57+ T cells (not recorded which) from PBMCs. These receptors all stem from a human donor with aplastic anemia.

The chain couples TRBV14 to TRBJ1-2; D remains ambiguous. Per the germline V gene, CDR1 is SGHDN and CDR2 is FVKESK. Deletions cut 4 bases from V and 4 bases from J, with 4 bases between. The CDR3 covers 11 residues. The CDR3 here is CASSRGYGYTF. Here the CDR3 DNA reads TGTGCCAGCAGCCGGGGCTATGGCTACACCTTC.

This clonotype was picked up many times. The CDR3 sequence: CATEGGRSYEQYF. As DNA, the CDR3 is TGTGCCACCGAGGGGGGCCGCTCCTACGAGCAGTACTTC. The J gene is TRBJ2-7, the V gene TRBV19; either TRBD1 or TRBD2 may supply D (6 bases each). V was cut by 10 bases and J by 0 bases, with 13 bases left in between. Germline loops: CDR1 LNHDA, CDR2 SQIVND (reference sequence). The CDR3 runs to 13 residues.

This clonotype was observed a single time. This sequence may be a read error, since a much larger clone differs from it by one base. The chain employs TRBV29-1 and TRBJ2-2; 9 positions agree with TRBD2. Germline CDR1 and CDR2: SQVTM and ANQGSEA. This CDR3 contains 18 residues. CDR3 residues: CSAEDRGGLAMGTGELFF. CDR3 nucleotides: TGCAGCGCTGAAGATCGCGGGGGACTAGCAATGGGTACCGGGGAGCTGTTTTTT.

The chain uses TRBV11-1 and TRBJ2-1; TRBD2 matches at 8 bases. The V gene end was trimmed by 7 bases and the J gene end by 8 bases; junction bases not matched to a gene: 13. This CDR3 comprises 15 residues. Germline V gene sequence: CDR1 SGHAT, CDR2 FQDESV (reference sequence). The CDR3 DNA is TGTGCCAGCAATGTCGGGGGGGGCCCTCTCGATGAGCAGTTCTTC. Translating it yields CASNVGGGPLDEQFF.

The genes are TRBV19 and TRBJ2-5; 9 bases are shared with TRBD2. After removal of 5 bases from V and 2 bases from J, the junction contained 6 bases not matched to a gene. This CDR3 spans 15 amino acids. Germline values: CDR1 LNHDA, CDR2 SQIVND (reference sequence). The CDR3: CASSRTSGWQETQYF. CDR3 nucleotide sequence: TGTGCCAGTAGTCGCACTAGCGGGTGGCAAGAGACCCAGTACTTC.

This clonotype has only a few counts. The chain uses TRBV19 and TRBJ1-6; D possibly corresponds to TRBD1 (5 bases). This CDR3 has 15 residues. Germline values: CDR1 LNHDA, CDR2 SQIVND (reference sequence). Trimming stripped 6 bases from V and 5 bases from J, with 14 bases between. In DNA form, the CDR3 reads TGTGCCAGTAGCCAACGGGACCGGGATAATTCACCCCTCCACTTT. Its protein is CASSQRDRDNSPLHF. Full variable domain (remainder filled in from reference TRBV19 and TRBJ1-6): DGGITQSPKYLFRKEGQNVTLSCEQNLNHDAMYWYRQDPGQGLRLIYYSQIVNDFQKGDIAEGYSVSREKKESFPLTVTSAQKNPTAFYLCASSQRDRDNSPLHFGNGTRLTVT.

There are many counts of this clonotype. This rearrangement joins TRBV6-4 to TRBJ1-6; 7 bases map to TRBD1. The CDR3 length is 15 residues. V trimming: 4 bases; J trimming: 6 bases; junction bases outside the gene matches: 6. Germline V gives CDR1 MRHNA, CDR2 SNTAGT. The CDR3 nucleotides are TGTGCCAGCAGTGTCACAGGGGCGGGTAATTCACCCCTCCACTTT. Protein: CASSVTGAGNSPLHF.

The V gene is TRBV5-1, the J gene TRBJ1-2, with a tentative D call TRBD1 (5 bases). V was cut by 2 bases and J by 6 bases, with 14 bases left in between. This CDR3 is 14 amino acids long. Germline values: CDR1 SGHRS, CDR2 YFSETQ. CDR3 coding DNA: TGCGCCAGCAGCTTTGACCCGGACACTCATGGCTACACCTTC. This encodes CASSFDPDTHGYTF.

The chain has TRBV19 and TRBJ1-5, with D tentatively TRBD1 (6 bases). Per germline, CDR1 LNHDA and CDR2 SQIVND (reference sequence). V lost 6 bases to trimming and J lost 6 bases, with 15 bases between them. CDR3 length: 14 amino acids. The CDR3 DNA reads TGTGCCAGTAGCTCACAGGGAACAGGTCAGCCCCAGCATTTT. Its translation: CASSSQGTGQPQHF.

This clonotype came up many times. The gene calls are TRBV6-6 and TRBJ2-3; the match to TRBD2 covers 8 bases. V lost 2 bases, J lost 3 bases, and 1 base stayed unmatched. The CDR3 totals 14 residues. Germline-derived CDR1 and CDR2 are MNHNY and SVGAGI (reference sequence). The CDR3: CASSYERETDTQYF. The CDR3 DNA sequence: TGTGCCAGCAGTTACGAGCGGGAGACAGATACGCAGTATTTT.

In this sample, this clonotype turned up many times. The chain joins TRBV9 to TRBJ2-1, with D perhaps matching TRBD1 (6 bases). The CDR3 totals 17 residues. The germline V and J ends were trimmed by 3 bases and 3 bases, with 19 bases remaining between them. Germline V gives CDR1 SGDLS, CDR2 YYNGEE. This CDR3 reads CASSAPRRDTLYNEQFF. DNA of the CDR3: TGTGCCAGCAGCGCGCCACGCCGGGACACCCTCTACAATGAGCAGTTCTTC.

This clonotype was observed at least ten times. The chain links TRBV24-1 to TRBJ2-1; 8 bases are a match to TRBD1. V was clipped by 4 bases and J by 7 bases; unmatched bases: 11. Germline lookup yields CDR1 KGHDR and CDR2 SFDVKD. CDR3 length: 16 amino acids. The CDR3 protein is CATSDSDRDPRNEQFF. The DNA of the CDR3 is TGTGCCACCAGTGACTCGGACAGGGATCCCAGGAATGAGCAGTTCTTC.

This clonotype was counted many times. The chain recombines TRBV6-1 with TRBJ1-2; 7 bases are a match to TRBD1. Germline V lookup: CDR1 MNHNS, CDR2 SASEGT. V shed 4 bases, J shed 4 bases, and the junction held 3 bases outside the gene matches. This CDR3 is built from 13 residues. The DNA of the CDR3 is TGTGCCAGCAGTGGAAGGGGGCTCTATGGCTACACCTTC. This gives the protein CASSGRGLYGYTF.

This clonotype has ten or more counts. The chain couples TRBV12-3 or TRBV12-4 to TRBJ2-7, with D hard to call. The CDR3 is 12 amino acids. The V gene lost 5 bases and the J gene lost 1 base, with 6 bases spanning the gap. CDR3 bases: TGTGCCAGCAGTAGAGTATCCTACGAGCAGTACTTC. Its translation is CASSRVSYEQYF.

This clonotype was recorded at least ten times. J is TRBJ2-3 and V is TRBV19; 8 bases are a match to TRBD1. In germline, CDR1 is LNHDA, CDR2 SQIVND (reference sequence). Unmatched junction bases numbered 14, after V lost 10 bases and J lost 2 bases. This CDR3 has 16 amino acids. CDR3 protein: CATGRGQDSDTDTQYF. DNA of the CDR3: TGTGCCACTGGACGGGGACAGGATTCGGACACAGATACGCAGTATTTT.

This clonotype appeared many times. The chain links TRBV14 to TRBJ2-7; no firm D call. The CDR3 contains 13 residues. Germline values: CDR1 SGHDN, CDR2 FVKESK. The V end was cut by 0 bases, the J end by 6 bases, with 9 bases between. The CDR3 reads CASSQEERSEQYF. The CDR3 region has the DNA TGTGCCAGCAGCCAAGAAGAAAGATCCGAGCAGTACTTC.

The chain combines TRBV2 with TRBJ1-1; TRBD1 might be the D (5 bases). This CDR3 is 14 amino acids long. Germline V lookup: CDR1 SNHLY, CDR2 FYNNEI. V was pared by 4 bases and J by 0 bases, with 9 bases between. For the CDR3, the DNA is TGTGCCAGCAGTGTCTGGGGACTGAACACTGAAGCTTTCTTT. Translating it yields CASSVWGLNTEAFF. Together with reference TRBV2 and TRBJ1-1, the CDR3 gives the full variable domain: EPEVTQTPSHQVTQMGQEVILRCVPISNHLYFYWYRQILGQKVEFLVSFYNNEISEKSEIFDDQFSVERPDGSNFTLKIRSTKLEDSAMYFCASSVWGLNTEAFFGQGTRLTVV.

V and J are TRBV10-3 and TRBJ2-3; 7 bases match TRBD2. V lost 11 bases and J lost 2; bases outside the gene matches: 10. The CDR3 spans 14 residues. Germline V lookup: CDR1 ENHRY, CDR2 SYGVKD. The CDR3 here is CASGGISFTDTQYF. The CDR3 region has the DNA TGTGCCTCCGGGGGGATTTCATTCACAGATACGCAGTATTTT.

The rearrangement joins TRBV5-5 to TRBJ1-2, with 9 bases identical to TRBD1. There are 14 residues in the CDR3. CDR1 is SGHKS, CDR2 YYEKEE, per germline (reference sequence). The V segment lost 4 bases and the J segment 7 bases; nucleotides outside the gene matches: 8. In DNA, the CDR3 is TGTGCCAGCAGCCGGACCGGGACAGGGACTGGCTACACCTTC. Translation: CASSRTGTGTGYTF.

This clonotype was observed many times. The rearrangement uses TRBV19 and TRBJ1-1; D is unclear. CDR1 and CDR2 (germline): LNHDA, SQIVND (reference sequence). Trimming removed 8 bases at V and 5 bases at J, with 12 bases between. The CDR3 runs to 12 residues. CDR3 sequence reads: CASGLGETEAFF. CDR3 coding DNA: TGTGCCAGTGGCTTAGGAGAGACTGAAGCTTTCTTT.

This clonotype was recorded many times. This chain links TRBV9 with TRBJ2-2, with 11 bases fitting TRBD2. This CDR3 is built from 17 residues. V lost 6 bases, J lost 8 bases, and 15 bases stayed unmatched. Germline V gene lookup returns CDR1 SGDLS and CDR2 YYNGEE. The CDR3 loop is CASNSPLLAGGEGELFF. For the CDR3, the DNA is TGTGCCAGCAACTCGCCCCTGCTAGCGGGAGGCGAAGGGGAGCTGTTTTTT.

This clonotype has a count of ten or more. This sequence joins TRBV7-2 and TRBJ2-1; D is possibly TRBD1 (5 bases). From germline, CDR1 is SGHTA and CDR2 FQGNSA. The V gene lost 3 bases and the J gene lost 4 bases, with 10 bases spanning the gap. The CDR3 totals 14 residues. As DNA, the CDR3 is TGTGCCAGCAGCTTGCCCACAGGTTACAATGAGCAGTTCTTC. Amino acids: CASSLPTGYNEQFF. Complete variable domain (other parts from reference TRBV7-2 and TRBJ2-1): GAGVSQSPSNKVTEKGKDVELRCDPISGHTALYWYRQSLGQGLEFLIYFQGNSAPDKSGLPSDRFSAERTGGSVSTLTIQRTQQEDSAVYLCASSLPTGYNEQFFGPGTRLTVL.

A few counts support this clonotype. The chain has TRBV28 and TRBJ2-1, with TRBD2 matching 12 bases. The J segment lost 2 bases and the V segment lost 5 bases, leaving 7 bases of the junction unmatched. Germline V CDR1 and CDR2: MDHEN, SYDVKM. The CDR3 loop spans 17 amino acids. The CDR3 sequence is CASSTTSGRMAYNEQFF. The CDR3 DNA reads as TGTGCCAGCAGTACGACTAGCGGGAGAATGGCCTACAATGAGCAGTTCTTC.

In this sample, this clonotype turned up many times. The chain employs TRBV7-3 and TRBJ1-1; weak D call: TRBD1 (6 bases). Germline CDR1 and CDR2: SGHTA and FQGTGA. Deletions cut 4 bases from V and 10 bases from J, with 10 bases between. The CDR3 has 11 amino acids. CDR3 sequence (DNA): TGTGCCAGCAGCTCGGGCAGGGGAGCTTTCTTT. This sequence encodes CASSSGRGAFF.

This clonotype was observed many times. The chain recombines TRBV4-1 with TRBJ2-5, with TRBD1 as a possible D gene (5 bases). The germline V gene encodes CDR1 MGHRA and CDR2 YSYEKL. V lost 0 bases and J 2 bases, leaving 10 bases between the germline ends. The CDR3 covers 15 residues. CDR3: CASSQDPAGQETQYF. The CDR3 coding sequence is TGCGCCAGCAGCCAAGATCCGGCAGGGCAAGAGACCCAGTACTTC.